Following are 26 T cell receptor beta chains from one sample sequenced in a study of T cell repertoires in cytomegalovirus infection. What these receptors recognize is not known. TCRdb redid the calling of the reads with MiXCR, one entry per CDR3 protein. The data contain roughly 990,000 distinct CDR3 sequences, 30% to 40% of them singletons. The sequences come from cultured CD8+ T cells from PBMCs, collected from culture after CMV antigen stimulation. The source of these receptors is a human donor in good health (CMV status not recorded). Some clones in this sample may be carry-over from other donors' samples.

This chain connects TRBV12-3 or TRBV12-4 to TRBJ1-1, with D uncertain. The germline V and J ends were trimmed by 5 bases and 5 bases, with 9 bases remaining between them. The length of the CDR3 is 12 residues. The CDR3 is CASSKTGTEAFF. CDR3 sequence (DNA): TGTGCCAGCAGTAAGACCGGAACTGAAGCTTTCTTT.

The V and J genes are TRBV7-4 and TRBJ1-6; a possible D gene is TRBD1 (6 bases). Trimming took 1 base from V and 8 from J, leaving 12 bases between them. Germline V gene data show CDR1 as SGHVT and CDR2 as SQSDAQ. CDR3 length: 15 amino acids. This chain's CDR3 is CASSLVVGADSPLHF. CDR3 DNA sequence: TGTGCCAGCAGCTTAGTGGTGGGGGCTGATTCACCCCTCCACTTT.

The chain combines TRBV7-9 with TRBJ2-2, with D possibly TRBD1 on 5 matching bases. V dropped 5 bases and J dropped 1 base, with 8 bases sitting between them. The CDR3 covers 14 residues. The germline V gene encodes CDR1 SEHNR and CDR2 FQNEAQ (reference sequence). CDR3 DNA sequence: TGTGCCAGCAGCCAAACAGGGAACACCGGGGAGCTGTTTTTT. Translated: CASSQTGNTGELFF.

The table lists this clonotype with a few counts. V usage is TRBV10-3 and J usage is TRBJ2-1, with D hard to call. This CDR3 is 15 amino acids long. Trimming left V 11 bases short and J 5 bases short, with 22 bases between. Germline values: CDR1 ENHRY, CDR2 SYGVKD. CDR3 in amino acids: CAATAVEDDHNEQFF. CDR3 nucleotide sequence: TGTGCCGCCACCGCCGTAGAAGACGACCACAATGAGCAGTTCTTC.

This clonotype has only a few counts. V usage is TRBV7-9 and J usage is TRBJ2-1; the D gene is possibly TRBD2 (5 bases). V was cut by 4 bases and J by 13 bases, with 14 bases left in between. The CDR3 covers 12 residues. Germline V gives CDR1 SEHNR, CDR2 FQNEAQ (reference sequence). This CDR3 is CASSSLTNYQFF. As DNA, the CDR3 is TGTGCCAGCAGCTCGCTGACTAACTACCAGTTCTTC.

V usage is TRBV7-6 and J usage is TRBJ1-2; TRBD1 might be the D (5 bases). The germline V gene has CDR1 SGHVS and CDR2 FNYEAQ. CDR3 length equals 13 residues. V was cut by 3 bases and J by 4 bases, with 9 bases left in between. CDR3 nucleotides: TGTGCCAGCAGCTTTGAGAGGGGCTATGGCTACACCTTC. As protein: CASSFERGYGYTF.

This clonotype occurred a few times. The chain combines TRBV27 with TRBJ2-3; D is uncertain. The CDR3 length is 14 residues. The V gene lost 4 bases and the J gene lost 3 bases, with 11 bases spanning the gap. Germline V CDR1 and CDR2: MNHEY, SMNVEV (reference sequence). The CDR3: CASSSAERTDTQYF. The CDR3 DNA reads TGTGCCAGCAGTTCCGCGGAGCGTACAGATACGCAGTATTTT.

The V gene is TRBV12-3 or TRBV12-4, the J gene TRBJ1-1, with D possibly matching TRBD1 (6 bases). The CDR3 loop spans 16 amino acids. Trimming left V 6 bases short and J 0 bases short, with 17 bases between. The chain's CDR3 is CASSPLQGMMNTEAFF. CDR3 bases: TGTGCCAGCAGCCCATTACAGGGAATGATGAACACTGAAGCTTTCTTT.

J is TRBJ2-3 and V is TRBV7-6; D is perhaps TRBD2 (5 bases). Germline CDR1 is SGHVS and CDR2 is FNYEAQ. The V gene lost 1 base and the J gene lost 4 bases, with 15 bases spanning the gap. This CDR3 has 16 amino acids. CDR3 in DNA: TGTGCCAGCAGCTTAGACCCGCCGGGGTTGGCAGATACGCAGTATTTT. This translates into CASSLDPPGLADTQYF.

The rearrangement joins TRBV19 to TRBJ1-2, with a tentative D call TRBD1 (5 bases). Per germline, CDR1 LNHDA and CDR2 SQIVND (reference sequence). The CDR3 is made up of 15 amino acids. V shed 5 bases and J shed 0 bases, with 13 bases lying between them. As DNA, the CDR3 is TGTGCCAGTAGTGCCCGACAGATCCCTAACTATGGCTACACCTTC. This codes for CASSARQIPNYGYTF.

The sample holds many counts of this clonotype. The chain combines TRBV7-6 with TRBJ2-1, with 15 bases identical to TRBD2. Germline-derived CDR1 and CDR2 are SGHVS and FNYEAQ. The CDR3 covers 20 residues. The ends lost 1 base at V and 0 bases at J; junction bases unmatched: 7. The CDR3 loop is CASSLDLGLAGGSSYNEQFF. The DNA of the CDR3 is TGTGCCAGCAGCTTAGACCTAGGACTAGCGGGGGGGAGCTCCTACAATGAGCAGTTCTTC.

V is TRBV5-4 and J is TRBJ1-6, with D perhaps TRBD1 (5 bases). The ends were cut back, 6 bases at V and 4 bases at J, with 17 bases in the middle. This CDR3 region has 16 residues. Germline V CDR1 and CDR2: SGHNT, YYREEE (reference sequence). As DNA, the CDR3 is TGTGCCAGCACCGGGGGGTCAGAAGAGTATAATTCACCCCTCCACTTT. This codes for CASTGGSEEYNSPLHF.

The genes are TRBV20-1 and TRBJ1-2; possible D gene TRBD1, 5 bases. Germline lookup yields CDR1 DFQATT and CDR2 SNEGSKA (reference sequence). The CDR3 runs to 13 residues. Deletions cut 5 bases from V and 7 bases from J, with 17 bases between. The CDR3 DNA is TGCAGTGCTCTAGACAGAAGCGCCATTGGCTACACCTTC. Protein sequence: CSALDRSAIGYTF.

A single count supports this clonotype. The chain links TRBV7-9 to TRBJ1-3, with D perhaps matching TRBD1 (6 bases). The ends were cut back, 6 bases at V and 0 bases at J, with 9 bases in the middle. CDR3 size: 14 residues. Germline CDR1 reads SEHNR; CDR2 reads FQNEAQ (reference sequence). CDR3 protein: CASRNRDSGNTIYF. The DNA of the CDR3 is TGTGCCAGCAGAAACAGGGACTCTGGAAACACCATATATTTT.

The chain is built from TRBV10-3 and TRBJ2-7, with D perhaps matching TRBD1 or TRBD2 (5 bases each). Germline CDR1 is ENHRY and CDR2 is SYGVKD. Trimming took 3 bases from V and 4 from J, leaving 19 bases between them. This CDR3 is 16 amino acids long. CDR3 sequence reads: CAISDRESLASYEQYF. As DNA, the CDR3 is TGTGCCATCAGTGACAGGGAAAGTCTAGCATCGTACGAGCAGTACTTC.

To note about this clonotype: Just one base apart from a much larger clone, this may be a read error. The chain links TRBV7-6 to TRBJ2-3; 7 positions agree with TRBD1. Germline V lookup: CDR1 SGHVS, CDR2 FNYEAQ. The trim removed 1 base at V and 3 bases at J, leaving 13 bases unmatched. This CDR3 has 18 amino acids. The DNA of the CDR3 is TGTGCCAGCAGCTTAGGTCCTCAGCAGGGGGAAAGAACAGATACGCAGTATTTT. Its translation is CASSLGPQQGERTDTQYF.

This chain uses TRBV15 with TRBJ2-4, with D tentatively TRBD1 (5 bases). From germline, CDR1 is LNHNV and CDR2 YYDKDF (reference sequence). V was cut by 4 bases and J by 7 bases, with 14 bases left in between. The CDR3 has 14 residues. The CDR3 sequence is CATSNGGRVNIQYF. CDR3 DNA: TGTGCCACCAGCAATGGTGGCAGGGTGAACATTCAGTACTTC.

In its sample, this clonotype was seen a few times. The CDR3 spells CASSYPDRTSTDTQYF. Here the CDR3 DNA reads TGTGCCAGCAGTTACCCGGACAGAACTAGCACAGATACGCAGTATTTT. This chain links TRBV6-6 with TRBJ2-3, with D possibly being TRBD1 (6 bases). Germline loops: CDR1 MNHNY, CDR2 SVGAGI (reference sequence). There are 16 residues in the CDR3. The ends were cut back, 2 bases at V and 0 bases at J, with 12 bases in the middle.

The chain joins TRBV4-1 to TRBJ1-1; D perhaps matches TRBD1 (6 bases). CDR1 and CDR2 (germline): MGHRA, YSYEKL. V was shortened by 0 bases and J by 3 bases, with 11 bases between the two germline ends. The CDR3 is 15 residues long. The CDR3 DNA sequence: TGCGCCAGCAGCCAAGATCAGGGGATGTACACTGAAGCTTTCTTT. This translates into CASSQDQGMYTEAFF.

This clonotype has a handful of counts. The rearrangement joins TRBV5-1 to TRBJ2-1; D is perhaps TRBD1 (6 bases). This CDR3 has 16 amino acids. Between the trimmed V and J ends, which lost 4 bases and 2 bases, there was a span of 16 bases. Germline V CDR1 and CDR2: SGHRS, YFSETQ. Here the CDR3 reads CASSPEGGSAYNEQFF. The CDR3 DNA reads as TGCGCCAGCAGCCCCGAAGGGGGAAGCGCCTACAATGAGCAGTTCTTC.

Ten or more counts support this clonotype. This chain connects TRBV7-8 to TRBJ1-2; D gene unclear. Germline CDR1 is SGHVS and CDR2 is FQNEAQ. This CDR3 comprises 13 residues. Trimming stripped 3 bases from V and 5 bases from J, with 10 bases between. This CDR3 reads CASSFKGLYGYTF. The DNA for the CDR3 is TGTGCCAGCAGCTTTAAAGGGCTATATGGCTACACCTTC.

The sample holds many counts of this clonotype. The J gene is TRBJ1-6, the V gene TRBV7-2; no firm D call. The CDR3 is made up of 16 amino acids. Trimming cost V 5 bases and J 1 base, with 12 bases left between them. Germline V gives CDR1 SGHTA, CDR2 FQGNSA. In DNA, the CDR3 is TGTGCCAGCAGCCTTTCGCGGGCTTCCTATAATTCACCCCTCCACTTT. Amino acids: CASSLSRASYNSPLHF.

This clonotype was counted only a few times. This chain uses TRBV10-3 with TRBJ2-3; TRBD2 aligns across 8 bases. The germline gives CDR1 ENHRY, CDR2 SYGVKD. There are 14 residues in the CDR3. Unmatched junction bases numbered 6, after V lost 9 bases and J lost 1 base. The CDR3 here is CAILPGLGTDTQYF. In DNA, the CDR3 is TGTGCCATTTTACCGGGACTAGGCACAGATACGCAGTATTTT.

The CDR3 loop is CASTDRGNTEAFF. In DNA, the CDR3 is TGTGCCAGCACGGACAGGGGGAACACTGAAGCTTTCTTT. The chain joins TRBV11-2 to TRBJ1-1; 9 bases agree with TRBD1. Germline V gene data show CDR1 as SGHAT and CDR2 as FQNNGV. V lost 7 bases and J lost 1; bases outside the gene matches: 1. The CDR3 has 13 amino acids.

CDR3 in amino acids: CASSAPFIATGPGGYTF. The CDR3 nucleotides read TGTGCCAGCAGCGCCCCATTTATTGCGACAGGTCCTGGAGGCTACACCTTC. The rearrangement links TRBV9 to TRBJ1-2, with a possible D match to TRBD1 (6 bases). Germline V gene data show CDR1 as SGDLS and CDR2 as YYNGEE. The CDR3 spans 17 residues. V was pared by 3 bases and J by 8 bases, with 26 bases between.

This clonotype was observed at least ten times. The V and J genes are TRBV7-8 and TRBJ1-5, with D possibly being TRBD1 (5 bases). CDR1 is SGHVS, CDR2 FQNEAQ, per germline. The V end lost 1 base, the J end lost 5 bases, and 18 bases lay between the germline ends. This CDR3 contains 17 residues. CDR3 DNA: TGTGCCAGCAGCTTAGGGGGTAGGGCAGGGCCGGATCAGCCCCAGCATTTT. Amino acids: CASSLGGRAGPDQPQHF.